This TCR beta chain is from a study of T cells after somatic rescue of genetic block. CDR3 size: 18 residues. Clones were read by immunoSEQ multiplex PCR, and TCRdb kept only the in-frame ones, dropping some. The sample shows 55,000 or so clones, about 96% of them seen only once. The origin of this receptor is a child less than two years old. Sequenced input: peripheral blood mononuclear cells (PBMCs). The genes are TRBV12-2 and TRBJ2-1; the table gives TRBD2 as D, unverified against the DNA. TRBV12-2 is a recognized pseudogene. The CDR3 DNA follows: TGTGCAAGTCGCTTTGGACTAGCGGGAGGGCCCTCCTACAATGAGCAGTTCTTC. Protein: CASRFGLAGGPSYNEQFF.